The 20 T cell receptor beta chains below were found in one sample sequenced in a study. A single record per CDR3 protein comes from TCRdb applying MiXCR to the 5' RACE reads. This table has tens of thousands of distinct CDR3 sequences, 15% to 20% appearing once. The sequencing input was naive CD4+ T cells sorted from blood. This sample's subset: naive CD4+ T cells, CD4+CD45RA+CD25-. These receptors were collected from a female donor with breast cancer.

In its sample, this clonotype was seen many times. The V and J genes are TRBV15 and TRBJ2-5, with D possibly being TRBD2 (6 bases). Germline V gene lookup returns CDR1 LNHNV and CDR2 YYDKDF (reference sequence). The V gene lost 0 bases and the J gene lost 0 bases, with 8 bases spanning the gap. This CDR3 spans 15 amino acids. The CDR3 DNA reads TGTGCCACCAGCAGAGATCGGGACTACCAAGAGACCCAGTACTTC. Translating gives CATSRDRDYQETQYF.

The chain is built from TRBV7-2 and TRBJ2-1; D unresolved. This CDR3 region has 13 residues. V was clipped by 5 bases and J by 4 bases, with 9 bases between them. The germline gives CDR1 SGHTA, CDR2 FQGNSA. The CDR3, as DNA: TGTGCCAGCAGCCTAGAAGATTACAATGAGCAGTTCTTC. It is translated as CASSLEDYNEQFF. The full variable domain, rest sourced from reference TRBV7-2 and TRBJ2-1, is GAGVSQSPSNKVTEKGKDVELRCDPISGHTALYWYRQSLGQGLEFLIYFQGNSAPDKSGLPSDRFSAERTGGSVSTLTIQRTQQEDSAVYLCASSLEDYNEQFFGPGTRLTVL.

Details on this clonotype: Given a much more abundant clone one base away, this may be a read error. V gene TRBV7-2 combines with J gene TRBJ2-5; TRBD2 matches at 10 bases. Trimming took 4 bases from V and 3 from J; bases not matched to a gene: 2. Germline loops: CDR1 SGHTA, CDR2 FQGNSA. The CDR3 runs to 14 residues. CDR3 DNA sequence: TGTGCCAGCAGCTGCGGGACTAGCGAAGAGACCCAGTACTTC. This sequence encodes CASSCGTSEETQYF.

There are many counts of this clonotype. Here the CDR3 reads CASSLQGGYTDTQYF. CDR3 nucleotide sequence: TGCGCCAGCAGCTTGCAGGGCGGATACACAGATACGCAGTATTTT. This rearrangement joins TRBV5-1 to TRBJ2-3; D might be TRBD1 (5 bases). V dropped 1 base and J dropped 2 bases, with 11 bases sitting between them. Germline loops: CDR1 SGHRS, CDR2 YFSETQ. The CDR3 covers 15 residues. Using reference TRBV5-1 and TRBJ2-3 for the parts outside the CDR3, the full variable domain is KAGVTQTPRYLIKTRGQQVTLSCSPISGHRSVSWYQQTPGQGLQFLFEYFSETQRNKGNFPGRFSGRQFSNSRSEMNVSTLELGDSALYLCASSLQGGYTDTQYFGPGTRLTVL.

The sample holds a few counts of this clonotype. The DNA is left out, because the CDR3 cannot be placed on it with certainty; the CDR3 is given as TCRdb lists it. The CDR3 here is CSVGHGNTGELVF. V and J are TRBV29-1 and TRBJ2-2. CDR1 and CDR2 (germline): SQVTM, ANQGSEA. The CDR3 extends over 13 residues, inclusive of both ends.

This clonotype was detected a few times. The chain links TRBV5-1 to TRBJ1-1; 7 positions agree with TRBD1. Unmatched junction bases numbered 7, after V lost 2 bases and J lost 9 bases. This CDR3 has 13 residues. Germline-derived CDR1 and CDR2 are SGHRS and YFSETQ. The CDR3 reads CASSFYRDSKAFF. CDR3 DNA: TGCGCCAGCAGCTTCTATCGGGACAGCAAAGCTTTCTTT.

This clonotype has more than one count but fewer than ten. The gene calls are TRBV28 and TRBJ2-1; 13 bases fit TRBD2. V lost 3 bases and J lost 8; bases outside the gene matches: 16. Germline CDR1 and CDR2: MDHEN and SYDVKM. This CDR3 has 19 residues. As DNA, the CDR3 is TGTGCCAGCAGTTTTCTTGGATTCACTAGCGGGAGGGCCCAGGATGAGCAGTTCTTC. Encoded protein: CASSFLGFTSGRAQDEQFF.

This clonotype was detected only a few times. This chain joins TRBV28 and TRBJ2-7, with 7 nucleotides matching TRBD1. The CDR3 runs to 15 residues. Germline lookup yields CDR1 MDHEN and CDR2 SYDVKM. With V trimmed by 6 bases and J by 6 bases, 14 bases remained unmatched. CDR3 region: CASSRDRLGISEQYF. The CDR3 DNA reads TGTGCCAGCAGCCGGGACAGATTGGGGATCAGCGAGCAGTACTTC. Complete variable domain (other parts from reference TRBV28 and TRBJ2-7): DVKVTQSSRYLVKRTGEKVFLECVQDMDHENMFWYRQDPGLGLRLIYFSYDVKMKEKGDIPEGYSVSREKKERFSLILESASTNQTSMYLCASSRDRLGISEQYFGPGTRLTVT.

There are a few counts of this clonotype. The rearrangement joins TRBV5-1 to TRBJ1-1, with 9 bases fitting TRBD1. This CDR3 spans 16 amino acids. The V segment lost 4 bases and the J segment 11 bases; nucleotides outside the gene matches: 18. Germline V gives CDR1 SGHRS, CDR2 YFSETQ. The CDR3 sequence is CASSLRDREGTGAAFF. In DNA, the CDR3 is TGCGCCAGCAGCCTCCGGGACAGGGAAGGTACAGGCGCGGCTTTCTTT.

The rearrangement uses TRBV6-1 and TRBJ2-7; 9 bases map to TRBD1. The germline gives CDR1 MNHNS, CDR2 SASEGT. The CDR3 is 15 residues long. The trim removed 8 bases at V and 4 bases at J, leaving 12 bases unmatched. The CDR3 nucleotides are TGTGCCAGCGCCCGGAGACCCGGGACAGGGTACGAGCAGTACTTC. Amino acids: CASARRPGTGYEQYF.

This clonotype appeared many times. The rearrangement joins TRBV20-1 to TRBJ1-1, with a tentative D call TRBD1 (5 bases). The CDR3 covers 15 residues. The V end lost 2 bases, the J end lost 2 bases, and 15 bases lay between the germline ends. The germline gives CDR1 DFQATT, CDR2 SNEGSKA (reference sequence). CDR3 DNA: TGCAGTGCTAGACTAACAGGCTACCTTAACACTGAAGCTTTCTTT. This codes for CSARLTGYLNTEAFF.

This clonotype was counted at least ten times. The chain is built from TRBV12-3 or TRBV12-4 and TRBJ1-3; no clear D gene. Trimming shortened V by 3 bases and J by 0 bases, and 6 bases separated the two germline ends. This CDR3 region has 14 residues. The CDR3 DNA is TGTGCCAGCAGTTTTACCAGCTCTGGAAACACCATATATTTT. It encodes CASSFTSSGNTIYF.

This clonotype showed up just a few times. This rearrangement joins TRBV7-2 to TRBJ2-7, with 9 positions matching TRBD1. Germline lookup yields CDR1 SGHTA and CDR2 FQGNSA. V lost 5 bases and J lost 1; bases outside the gene matches: 6. The CDR3 loop spans 15 amino acids. This CDR3 is CASSTIQGASYEQYF. CDR3 in DNA: TGTGCCAGCAGCACTATACAGGGGGCTTCCTACGAGCAGTACTTC. The full variable domain, its missing parts supplied by reference TRBV7-2 and TRBJ2-7, is GAGVSQSPSNKVTEKGKDVELRCDPISGHTALYWYRQSLGQGLEFLIYFQGNSAPDKSGLPSDRFSAERTGGSVSTLTIQRTQQEDSAVYLCASSTIQGASYEQYFGPGTRLTVT.

This clonotype was seen more than once but under ten times. Since a much larger clone is just one base distant, this may be a read error. The V gene is TRBV9, the J gene TRBJ1-1; the D is unclear. Germline V lookup: CDR1 SGDLS, CDR2 YYNGEE. The CDR3 contains 13 residues. The CDR3 DNA reads TGTGCCAGCAGCCCAATGTGGAACACTGAAACTTTCTTT. It translates to CASSPMWNTETFF.

With respect to this clonotype: This is likely a read error, given that the CDR3 carries no conserved phenylalanine or tryptophan at its end. V gene TRBV29-1 combines with J gene TRBJ1-1; 7 bases line up with TRBD1. CDR3 length: 13 amino acids. The V and J ends lost 7 bases and 4 bases, in that order; junction bases with no gene match: 9. Germline V lookup: CDR1 SQVTM, CDR2 ANQGSEA. The CDR3 coding sequence is TGCAGCGGGATGACAGGGCTGGGCACTGAAGCTTTCTCT. Translated: CSGMTGLGTEAFS.

This clonotype occurred a few times. V usage is TRBV29-1 and J usage is TRBJ1-2, with 7 bases lining up with TRBD1. Trimming cost V 6 bases and J 0 bases; bases outside gene matches: 4. CDR1 is SQVTM, CDR2 ANQGSEA, per germline. The CDR3 totals 13 residues. The CDR3 DNA sequence: TGCAGCGTAGGGGACAGAGCTAACTATGGCTACACCTTC. Translating it yields CSVGDRANYGYTF.

Comment on this clonotype: A much larger clonotype is one base distant, so this may be a read error. The V gene is TRBV7-9, the J gene TRBJ2-3; D may correspond to TRBD1 or TRBD2 (5 bases each). Looked up from germline, CDR1 is SEHNR and CDR2 is FQNEAQ (reference sequence). The CDR3 is made up of 13 amino acids. This CDR3 reads CASSHLGRDMQYF. CDR3 bases: TGTGCCAGCAGCCACCTGGGACGAGATATGCAGTATTTT.

This chain joins TRBV5-1 and TRBJ2-2; D gene ambiguous. Trimming pared 1 base from V and 7 bases from J, leaving 5 bases between. The V gene's germline CDR1 is SGHRS and CDR2 YFSETQ. The CDR3 runs to 12 residues. The CDR3 spells CASSLRVGELFF. The CDR3 DNA is TGCGCCAGCAGCTTGAGGGTCGGGGAGCTGTTTTTT.

The chain joins TRBV6-1 to TRBJ2-1; weak D call: TRBD2 (7 bases). CDR1 and CDR2 from the germline V gene are MNHNS and SASEGT. V lost 6 bases, J lost 0 bases, and 15 bases lay in between. CDR3 length: 16 residues. The CDR3 region is CASRPMGGHSYNEQFF. CDR3 in DNA: TGTGCCAGCAGGCCGATGGGGGGGCACTCCTACAATGAGCAGTTCTTC.

The table lists this clonotype with many counts. The chain carries TRBV6-1 and TRBJ1-1; maybe TRBD1 (5 bases). V lost 8 bases and J lost 0, with 13 bases in between. The CDR3 runs 14 residues. The germline V gene encodes CDR1 MNHNS and CDR2 SASEGT. CDR3 nucleotides: TGTGCCAGCGAGGCAGGGACCATGAACACTGAAGCTTTCTTT. This encodes CASEAGTMNTEAFF.